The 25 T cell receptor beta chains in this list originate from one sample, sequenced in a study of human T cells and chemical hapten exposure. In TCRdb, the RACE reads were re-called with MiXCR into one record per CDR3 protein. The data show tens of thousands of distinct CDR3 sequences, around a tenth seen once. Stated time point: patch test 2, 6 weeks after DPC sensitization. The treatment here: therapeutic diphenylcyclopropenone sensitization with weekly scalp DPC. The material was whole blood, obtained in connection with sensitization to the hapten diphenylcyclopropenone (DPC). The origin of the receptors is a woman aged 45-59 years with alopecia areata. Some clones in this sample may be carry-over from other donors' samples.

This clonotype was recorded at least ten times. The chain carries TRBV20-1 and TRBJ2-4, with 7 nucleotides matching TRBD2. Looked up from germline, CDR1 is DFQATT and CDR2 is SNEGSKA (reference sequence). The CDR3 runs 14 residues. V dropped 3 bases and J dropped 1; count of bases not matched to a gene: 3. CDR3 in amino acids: CSASYSGAKNIQYF. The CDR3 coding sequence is TGCAGTGCTAGTTATAGCGGGGCCAAAAACATTCAGTACTTC.

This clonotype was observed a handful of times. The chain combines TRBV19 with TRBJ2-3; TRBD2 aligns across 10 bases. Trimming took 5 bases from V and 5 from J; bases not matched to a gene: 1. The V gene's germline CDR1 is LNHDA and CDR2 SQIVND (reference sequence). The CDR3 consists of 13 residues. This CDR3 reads CASSPSGRDTQYF. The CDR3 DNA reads TGTGCCAGTAGTCCTAGCGGGAGAGATACGCAGTATTTT.

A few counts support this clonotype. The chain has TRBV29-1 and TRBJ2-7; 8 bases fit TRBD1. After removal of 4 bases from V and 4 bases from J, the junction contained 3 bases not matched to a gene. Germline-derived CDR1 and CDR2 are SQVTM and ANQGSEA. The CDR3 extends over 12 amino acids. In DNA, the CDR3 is TGCAGCGTTGCCCAGGGGGCGTACGAGCAGTACTTC. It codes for CSVAQGAYEQYF.

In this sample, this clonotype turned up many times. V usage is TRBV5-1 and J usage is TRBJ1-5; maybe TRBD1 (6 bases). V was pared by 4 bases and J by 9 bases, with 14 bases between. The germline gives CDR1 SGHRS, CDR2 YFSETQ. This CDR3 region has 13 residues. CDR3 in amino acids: CASSQEGGRPQHF. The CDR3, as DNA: TGCGCCAGCAGCCAAGAGGGGGGACGGCCCCAGCATTTT.

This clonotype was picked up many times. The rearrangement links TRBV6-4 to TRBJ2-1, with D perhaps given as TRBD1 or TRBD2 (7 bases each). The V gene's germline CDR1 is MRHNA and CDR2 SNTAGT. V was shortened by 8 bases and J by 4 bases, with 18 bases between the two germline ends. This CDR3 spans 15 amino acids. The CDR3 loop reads CASARAGGGYNEQFF. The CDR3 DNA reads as TGTGCCAGCGCGAGGGCAGGGGGAGGGTACAATGAGCAGTTCTTC.

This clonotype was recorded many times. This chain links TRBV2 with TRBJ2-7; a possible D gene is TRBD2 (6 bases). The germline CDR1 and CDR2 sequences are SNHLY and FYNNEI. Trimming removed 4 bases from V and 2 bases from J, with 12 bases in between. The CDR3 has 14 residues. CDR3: CASSALAGPYEQYF. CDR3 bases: TGTGCCAGCAGTGCGTTGGCGGGACCCTACGAGCAGTACTTC.

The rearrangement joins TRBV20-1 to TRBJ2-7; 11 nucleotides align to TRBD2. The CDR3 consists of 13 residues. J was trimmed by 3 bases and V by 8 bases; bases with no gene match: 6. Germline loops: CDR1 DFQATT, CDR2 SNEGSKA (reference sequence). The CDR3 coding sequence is TGCAGTTCGAGACTAGCGGGAATCTACGAGCAGTACTTC. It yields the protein CSSRLAGIYEQYF.

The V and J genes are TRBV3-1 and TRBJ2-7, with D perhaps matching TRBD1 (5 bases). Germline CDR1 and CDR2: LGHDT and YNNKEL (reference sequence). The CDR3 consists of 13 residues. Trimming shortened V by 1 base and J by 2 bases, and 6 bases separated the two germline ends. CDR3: CASSQAGPYEQYF. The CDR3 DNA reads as TGTGCCAGCAGCCAAGCAGGGCCCTACGAGCAGTACTTC.

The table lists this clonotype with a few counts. CDR3 in amino acids: CASSPRTGNNEQFF. The CDR3 nucleotides are TGCGCCAGCAGCCCCCGGACAGGGAATAATGAGCAGTTCTTC. The rearrangement joins TRBV5-1 to TRBJ2-1; the match to TRBD1 covers 8 bases. V shed 4 bases, J shed 7 bases, and the junction held 7 bases outside the gene matches. The CDR3 totals 14 residues. Germline assignment: CDR1 SGHRS and CDR2 YFSETQ.

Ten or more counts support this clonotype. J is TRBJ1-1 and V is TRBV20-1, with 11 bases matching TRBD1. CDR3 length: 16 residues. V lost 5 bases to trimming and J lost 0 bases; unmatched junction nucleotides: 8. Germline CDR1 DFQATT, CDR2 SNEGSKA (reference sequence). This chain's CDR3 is CSARFGTGGMNTEAFF. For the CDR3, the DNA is TGCAGTGCTCGCTTCGGGACAGGGGGAATGAACACTGAAGCTTTCTTT.

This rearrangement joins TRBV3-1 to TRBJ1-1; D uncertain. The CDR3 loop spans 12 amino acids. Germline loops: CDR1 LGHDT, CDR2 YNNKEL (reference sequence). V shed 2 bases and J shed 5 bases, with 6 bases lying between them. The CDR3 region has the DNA TGTGCCAGCAGCCAACTAGGGACTGAAGCTTTCTTT. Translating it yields CASSQLGTEAFF.

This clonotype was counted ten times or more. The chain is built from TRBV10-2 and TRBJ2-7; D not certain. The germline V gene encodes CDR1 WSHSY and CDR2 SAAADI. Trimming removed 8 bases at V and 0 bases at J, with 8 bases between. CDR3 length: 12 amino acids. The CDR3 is CASLTVSYEQYF. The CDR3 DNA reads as TGCGCCAGCCTGACTGTCTCCTACGAGCAGTACTTC.

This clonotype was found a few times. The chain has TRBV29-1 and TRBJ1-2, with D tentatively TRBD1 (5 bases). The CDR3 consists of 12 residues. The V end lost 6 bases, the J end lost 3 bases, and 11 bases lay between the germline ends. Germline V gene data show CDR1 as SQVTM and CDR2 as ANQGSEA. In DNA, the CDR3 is TGCAGCGTCGCGGGACGGCACTATGGCTACACCTTC. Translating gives CSVAGRHYGYTF. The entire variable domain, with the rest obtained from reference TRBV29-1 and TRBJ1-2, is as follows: SAVISQKPSRDICQRGTSLTIQCQVDSQVTMMFWYRQQPGQSLTLIATANQGSEATYESGFVIDKFPISRPNLTFSTLTVSNMSPEDSSIYLCSVAGRHYGYTFGSGTRLTVV.

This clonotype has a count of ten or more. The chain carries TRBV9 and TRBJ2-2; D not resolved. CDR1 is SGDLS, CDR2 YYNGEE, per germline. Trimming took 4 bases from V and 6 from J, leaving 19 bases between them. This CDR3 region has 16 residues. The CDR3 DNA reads TGTGCCAGCAGCCCACAAGACTTCGCCGGTCCCGGGGAGCTGTTTTTT. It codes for CASSPQDFAGPGELFF. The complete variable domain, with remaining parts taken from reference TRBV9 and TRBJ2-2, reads DSGVTQTPKHLITATGQRVTLRCSPRSGDLSVYWYQQSLDQGLQFLIQYYNGEERAKGNILERFSAQQFPDLHSELNLSSLELGDSALYFCASSPQDFAGPGELFFGEGSRLTVL.

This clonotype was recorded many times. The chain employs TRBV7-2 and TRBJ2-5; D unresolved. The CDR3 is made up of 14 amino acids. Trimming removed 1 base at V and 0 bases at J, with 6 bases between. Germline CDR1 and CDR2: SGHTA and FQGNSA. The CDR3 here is CASSLVLNQETQYF. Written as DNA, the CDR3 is TGTGCCAGCAGCTTAGTGCTCAACCAAGAGACCCAGTACTTC.

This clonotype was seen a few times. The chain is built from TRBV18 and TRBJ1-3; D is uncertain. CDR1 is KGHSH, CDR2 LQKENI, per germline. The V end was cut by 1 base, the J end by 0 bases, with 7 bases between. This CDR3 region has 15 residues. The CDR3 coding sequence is TGTGCCAGCTCACCACAATCGGGCTCTGGAAACACCATATATTTT. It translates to CASSPQSGSGNTIYF.

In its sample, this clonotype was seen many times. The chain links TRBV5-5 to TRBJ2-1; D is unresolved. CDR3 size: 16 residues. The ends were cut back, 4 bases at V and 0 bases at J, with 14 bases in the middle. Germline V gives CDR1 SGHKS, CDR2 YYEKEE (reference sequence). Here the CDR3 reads CASSQGPQGSYNEQFF. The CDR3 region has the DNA TGTGCCAGCAGCCAAGGTCCACAAGGCTCCTACAATGAGCAGTTCTTC.

This CDR3 reads CASSGGSGETQYF. The CDR3 coding sequence is TGTGCCAGCAGTGGCGGGAGCGGGGAGACCCAGTACTTC. This chain connects TRBV5-4 to TRBJ2-5; TRBD2 matches 7 bases. The V gene's germline CDR1 is SGHNT and CDR2 YYREEE (reference sequence). The CDR3 runs to 13 residues. Trimming cost V 5 bases and J 5 bases; bases outside gene matches: 6.

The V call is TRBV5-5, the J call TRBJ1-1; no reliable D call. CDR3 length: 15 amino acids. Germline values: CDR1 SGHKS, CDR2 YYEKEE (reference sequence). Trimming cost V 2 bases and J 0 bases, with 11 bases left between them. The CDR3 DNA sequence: TGTGCCAGCAGCTTATATGCAGCAATGAACACTGAAGCTTTCTTT. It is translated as CASSLYAAMNTEAFF.

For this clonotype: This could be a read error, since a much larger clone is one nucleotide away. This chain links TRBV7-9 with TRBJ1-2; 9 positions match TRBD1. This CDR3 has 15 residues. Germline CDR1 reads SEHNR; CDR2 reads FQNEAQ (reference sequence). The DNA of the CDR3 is TGTACCAGCAGCCCCAGGGGACAGGGTGGCTATGGCTACACCTTC. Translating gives CTSSPRGQGGYGYTF.

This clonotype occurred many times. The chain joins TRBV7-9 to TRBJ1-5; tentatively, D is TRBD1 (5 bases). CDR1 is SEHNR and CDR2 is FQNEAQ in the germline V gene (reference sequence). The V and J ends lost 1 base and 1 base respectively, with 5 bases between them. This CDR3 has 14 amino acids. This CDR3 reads CASSLEGSNQPQHF. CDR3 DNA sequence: TGTGCCAGCAGCTTAGAGGGGAGCAATCAGCCCCAGCATTTT.

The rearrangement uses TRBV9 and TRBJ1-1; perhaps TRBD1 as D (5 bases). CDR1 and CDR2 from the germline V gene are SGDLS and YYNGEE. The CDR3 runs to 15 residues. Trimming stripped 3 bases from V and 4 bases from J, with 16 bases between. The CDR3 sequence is CASSAHGGKSTEAFF. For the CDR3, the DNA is TGTGCCAGCAGCGCCCACGGGGGTAAGAGCACTGAAGCTTTCTTT.

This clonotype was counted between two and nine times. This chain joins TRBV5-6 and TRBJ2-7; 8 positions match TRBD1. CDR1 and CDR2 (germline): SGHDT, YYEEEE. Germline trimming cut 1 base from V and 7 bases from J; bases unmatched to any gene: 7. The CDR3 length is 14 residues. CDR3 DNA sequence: TGTGCCAGCAGCTTGCCAGGGGGCGGGAAAGAGCAGTACTTC. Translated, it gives CASSLPGGGKEQYF.

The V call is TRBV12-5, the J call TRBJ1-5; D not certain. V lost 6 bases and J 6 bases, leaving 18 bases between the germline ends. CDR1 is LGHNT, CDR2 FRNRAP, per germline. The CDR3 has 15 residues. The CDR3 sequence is CASGYAPRSTQPQHF. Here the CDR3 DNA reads TGTGCTAGTGGCTATGCCCCTCGGTCCACTCAGCCCCAGCATTTT.

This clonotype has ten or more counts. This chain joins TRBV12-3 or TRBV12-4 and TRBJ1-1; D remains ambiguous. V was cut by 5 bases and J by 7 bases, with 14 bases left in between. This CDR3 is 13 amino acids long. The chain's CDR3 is CASSPQMQSEAFF. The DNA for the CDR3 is TGTGCCAGCAGTCCTCAGATGCAAAGTGAAGCTTTCTTT.